The rows below give T cell receptor beta chains drawn from one sample of a study of identical twins. TCRdb processed the 5' RACE reads anew with MiXCR; each CDR3 protein has one entry. The sample holds 470,000 or so distinct CDR3 sequences; 20% to 25% are singletons and the top ten take 2.9%. These data were also reused for a study on T cells expressing NK-cell markers.

Material: CD4+ T cells sorted from blood. The receptors here all came from a woman between 18 and 29 years old in good health. The CDR3 runs from the conserved cysteine through the conserved F or W. The order of the fields is J gene, D gene, V gene, clone size, CDR3 protein, CDR3 DNA. A D gene is named only where the DNA matches it firmly. Not all rows give a size; the values are once, few, many and, for expanded clones, a class.

TRBJ1-4,-,TRBV9,few,CASSADHNEKLFF,TGTGCCAGCAGCGCCGACCATAATGAAAAACTGTTTTTT
TRBJ1-1,TRBD1,TRBV28,few,CASRFSRGGLEAFF,TGTGCCAGCAGGTTCAGCAGGGGGGGCCTTGAAGCTTTCTTT
TRBJ2-5,-,TRBV5-1,-,CASSLGGPAQETQYF,TGCGCCAGCAGCTTGGGTGGTCCGGCCCAGGAGACCCAGTACTTC
TRBJ2-7,TRBD2,TRBV5-1,few,CASSLGHGTSGEQYF,TGCGCCAGCAGCTTGGGTCACGGGACTAGCGGTGAGCAGTACTTC
TRBJ1-2,TRBD1,TRBV2,few,CASSTTGTFNGYTF,TGTGCCAGCAGTACGACAGGGACTTTTAATGGCTACACCTTC
TRBJ1-6,-,TRBV30,-,CAWNGAVSYNSPLHF,TGTGCCTGGAATGGGGCGGTCTCCTATAATTCACCCCTCCACTTT
TRBJ2-3,-,TRBV5-1,-,CASSLRIQRTSTDTQYF,TGCGCCAGCAGCTTGAGGATTCAACGGACTAGCACAGATACGCAGTATTTT
TRBJ2-2,TRBD1,TRBV3-1,few,CASSQAGTGLTGELFF,TGTGCCAGCAGCCAAGCGGGGACAGGGCTCACCGGGGAGCTGTTTTTT
TRBJ1-6,TRBD1,TRBV3-1,-,CASSLFRDRLNSPLHF,TGTGCCAGCAGCCTTTTCCGGGACAGGCTTAATTCACCCCTCCACTTT
TRBJ2-7,-,TRBV3-1,few,CASSRSGVTYEQYF,TGTGCCAGCAGCCGCTCTGGGGTAACCTACGAGCAGTACTTC
TRBJ1-1,-,TRBV18,few,CASSPPTVDTEAFF,TGTGCCAGCTCACCACCGACGGTGGACACTGAAGCTTTCTTT
TRBJ2-3,-,TRBV20-1,-,CSTGRGDTQYF,TGCAGTACGGGACGGGGAGATACGCAGTATTTT
TRBJ2-7,-,TRBV5-1,few,CASSLGGTPREQYF,TGCGCCAGCAGCTTGGGTGGGACCCCGAGAGAGCAGTACTTC
TRBJ1-2,-,TRBV6-5,-,CASSYSPRGRGYGYTF,TGTGCCAGCAGTTACTCGCCGCGCGGGAGAGGCTATGGCTACACCTTC
TRBJ1-1,-,TRBV9,few,CASSVSPSETEAFF,TGTGCCAGCAGCGTCTCCCCCTCAGAAACTGAAGCTTTCTTT
TRBJ2-1,TRBD2,TRBV11-2,-,CASSLAAGDRGEQFF,TGTGCCAGCAGCTTAGCAGCGGGGGACCGCGGGGAGCAGTTCTTC
TRBJ2-3,TRBD2,TRBV20-1,-,CSASGSGGTDTQYF,TGCAGTGCCTCGGGTAGCGGGGGCACAGATACGCAGTATTTT
TRBJ2-7,-,TRBV2,-,CASRGLVNEQYF,TGTGCCAGCAGGGGCCTGGTAAACGAGCAGTACTTC
TRBJ2-3,-,TRBV20-1,few,CSARDETSSTDTQYF,TGCAGTGCTAGAGACGAGACTAGTAGCACAGATACGCAGTATTTT
TRBJ2-2,TRBD1,TRBV7-8,-,CASSLQGQYTGELFF,TGTGCCAGCAGCTTACAGGGACAGTACACCGGGGAGCTGTTTTTT
TRBJ1-1,TRBD1,TRBV10-1,-,CASSRDRVSEAFF,TGCGCCAGTTCCCGGGACAGGGTCAGTGAAGCTTTCTTT
TRBJ2-1,-,TRBV20-1,few,CSARHATYNEQFF,TGCAGTGCTAGACACGCGACTTACAATGAGCAGTTCTTC
TRBJ2-2,-,TRBV10-3,-,CAIRLSDTGELFF,TGTGCCATCAGACTATCGGACACCGGGGAGCTGTTTTTT
TRBJ2-3,-,TRBV20-1,-,CSALASGIDTQYF,TGCAGTGCTCTGGCCTCAGGCATAGATACGCAGTATTTT
TRBJ2-4,-,TRBV6-1,few,CASSPSASPRTTIQYF,TGTGCCAGCAGCCCCTCAGCTAGTCCTCGCACTACCATTCAGTACTTC
TRBJ2-5,-,TRBV5-1,few,CASSGPSETQYF,TGCGCCAGCAGCGGGCCGTCAGAGACCCAGTACTTC
TRBJ1-1,-,TRBV20-1,-,CSASWGRENEAFF,TGCAGTGCTAGTTGGGGGCGCGAAAATGAAGCTTTCTTT
TRBJ2-1,-,TRBV24-1,-,CATRGPGNEQFF,TGTGCCACCAGGGGGCCCGGGAATGAGCAGTTCTTC
TRBJ2-7,TRBD2,TRBV7-2,-,CASSLGAGVGEQYF,TGTGCCAGCAGCTTAGGAGCGGGAGTCGGAGAGCAGTACTTC
TRBJ2-3,-,TRBV7-9,once,CANSLPGGTDTQYF,TGTGCCAACAGCCTCCCTGGTGGCACAGATACGCAGTATTTT
TRBJ2-1,-,TRBV6-5,many,CASSYGGAGPYNEQFF,TGTGCCAGCAGTTACGGGGGGGCAGGCCCCTACAATGAGCAGTTCTTC
TRBJ2-3,-,TRBV10-3,few,CAISGGLADRSTDTQYF,TGTGCCATCAGTGGAGGGTTAGCGGACCGAAGCACAGATACGCAGTATTTT
TRBJ2-7,-,TRBV7-9,-,CASSPIPDSHEQYF,TGTGCCAGCAGTCCCATACCGGACAGCCACGAGCAGTACTTC
TRBJ1-2,TRBD1,TRBV6-1,few,CASSARQGLYGYTF,TGTGCCAGCAGTGCAAGACAGGGACTCTATGGCTACACCTTC
TRBJ2-7,-,TRBV30,-,CAWKRGGRYEQYF,TGTGCCTGGAAAAGGGGGGGTAGGTACGAGCAGTACTTC
TRBJ2-7,TRBD2,TRBV10-3,-,CAIRSSGNYEQYF,TGTGCCATCAGGTCTAGCGGGAATTATGAGCAGTACTTC
TRBJ1-2,-,TRBV5-1,few,CASSLRAEHGYTF,TGCGCCAGCAGCTTGCGGGCAGAGCATGGCTACACCTTC
TRBJ1-6,TRBD1,TRBV5-1,-,CASSLQGGQNNSPLHF,TGCGCCAGCAGCTTGCAGGGGGGACAGAATAATTCACCCCTCCACTTT
TRBJ2-5,-,TRBV27,few,CASGRRIQETQYF,TGTGCCAGCGGAAGGAGGATCCAAGAGACCCAGTACTTC
TRBJ2-3,-,TRBV20-1,many,CSATSTDTQYF,TGCAGTGCTACCTCCACAGATACGCAGTATTTT
TRBJ2-1,-,TRBV20-1,-,CSARMGGLYNEQFF,TGCAGTGCTAGGATGGGGGGGCTCTACAATGAGCAGTTCTTC
TRBJ2-7,-,TRBV20-1,-,CSASPGPAVGEQYF,TGCAGTGCTAGCCCGGGGCCCGCGGTAGGCGAGCAGTACTTC
TRBJ2-7,TRBD1,TRBV29-1,few,CSAGPGTGVYEQYF,TGCAGCGCCGGGCCCGGGACAGGGGTCTACGAGCAGTACTTC
TRBJ2-7,TRBD2,TRBV18,-,CASSPGLEQAYEQYF,TGTGCCAGCTCACCCGGACTAGAACAGGCCTACGAGCAGTACTTC
TRBJ2-2,-,TRBV2,few,CASSLGLQDTGELFF,TGTGCCAGCAGCCTGGGACTCCAGGACACCGGGGAGCTGTTTTTT
TRBJ2-5,TRBD1,TRBV7-9,few,CASSFYGQGTRETQYF,TGTGCCAGCAGCTTTTATGGACAGGGGACCCGAGAGACCCAGTACTTC